A single sample gave rise to the 16 T cell receptor beta chains below, sequenced in a study of identifying expanded T cells in peripheral blood. Assay: immunoSEQ multiplex PCR; the TCRdb copy retains only in-frame clones and omits some. The data show 50,000 to 65,000 clones, more than 70% seen once. The sequenced sample consisted of blood. These receptors all stem from a person aged 18 to 75 in good health.

The genes are TRBV9 and TRBJ2-1; D may be TRBD2 (5 bases). There are 15 residues in the CDR3. V lost 0 bases to trimming and J lost 2 bases, with 9 bases between them. From germline, CDR1 is SGDLS and CDR2 YYNGEE. The CDR3 here is CASSVEISAYNEQFF. The CDR3 DNA is TGTGCCAGCAGCGTAGAGATTAGCGCCTACAATGAGCAGTTCTTC.

V usage is TRBV5-4 and J usage is TRBJ1-3, with unresolved D. CDR1 is SGHNT and CDR2 is YYREEE in the germline V gene (reference sequence). This CDR3 contains 13 residues. Trimming took 3 bases from V and 1 from J, leaving 5 bases between them. CDR3 in DNA: TGTGCCAGCAGCTCCCCTTCTGGAAACACCATATATTTT. As protein: CASSSPSGNTIYF.

The CDR3 nucleotides are TGTGCCAGCAGGACATCTAGGGACGGTGAGCAGTTCTTC. Its protein is CASRTSRDGEQFF. This chain joins TRBV2 and TRBJ2-1; D possibly matches TRBD1 or TRBD2 (5 bases each). The germline gives CDR1 SNHLY, CDR2 FYNNEI. With 6 bases removed from V and 9 bases from J, the gap between germline ends came to 15 bases. The CDR3 spans 13 residues. The variable domain in full, with the rest retrieved from reference TRBV2 and TRBJ2-1, is EPEVTQTPSHQVTQMGQEVILRCVPISNHLYFYWYRQILGQKVEFLVSFYNNEISEKSEIFDDQFSVERPDGSNFTLKIRSTKLEDSAMYFCASRTSRDGEQFFGPGTRLTVL.

CDR3 amino acids: CASSWETSGTGELFF. CDR3 DNA sequence: TGTGCCAGTAGCTGGGAGACTAGCGGCACCGGGGAGCTGTTTTTT. V usage is TRBV9 and J usage is TRBJ2-2; the match to TRBD2 covers 9 bases. Unmatched junction bases numbered 9, after V lost 8 bases and J lost 4 bases. This CDR3 region has 15 residues. The germline V gene encodes CDR1 SGDLS and CDR2 YYNGEE.

The chain is built from TRBV2 and TRBJ2-1; D is unclear. This CDR3 has 13 amino acids. CDR1 is SNHLY and CDR2 is FYNNEI in the germline V gene. V was clipped by 7 bases and J by 5 bases, with 12 bases between them. The CDR3 protein is CASIRSANNEQFF. DNA of the CDR3: TGTGCCAGCATTCGGAGCGCGAACAATGAGCAGTTCTTC.

The rearrangement uses TRBV5-1 and TRBJ1-1; 7 bases are shared with TRBD1. CDR1 and CDR2 (germline): SGHRS, YFSETQ. The CDR3 is 14 residues long. The V and J ends lost 3 bases and 3 bases, in that order; junction bases with no gene match: 5. The CDR3 is CASSYRGPDTEAFF. CDR3 nucleotides: TGCGCCAGCAGCTACAGGGGTCCGGACACTGAAGCTTTCTTT.

The chain employs TRBV7-2 and TRBJ2-1; TRBD2 matches 16 bases. Germline V gene lookup returns CDR1 SGHTA and CDR2 FQGNSA. The CDR3 length is 19 residues. V dropped 0 bases and J dropped 9; count of bases not matched to a gene: 11. The DNA of the CDR3 is TGTGCCAGCAGCTTAGCTGGATCCGGGACTAGCGGGAGGGTAAGTGAGCAGTTCTTC. It specifies CASSLAGSGTSGRVSEQFF. Together with reference TRBV7-2 and TRBJ2-1, the CDR3 gives the full variable domain: GAGVSQSPSNKVTEKGKDVELRCDPISGHTALYWYRQSLGQGLEFLIYFQGNSAPDKSGLPSDRFSAERTGGSVSTLTIQRTQQEDSAVYLCASSLAGSGTSGRVSEQFFGPGTRLTVL.

V and J are TRBV2 and TRBJ2-1; TRBD2 might be the D (7 bases). Per the germline V gene, CDR1 is SNHLY and CDR2 is FYNNEI. Trimming took 6 bases from V and 0 from J, leaving 18 bases between them. This CDR3 is built from 17 residues. CDR3 region: CASSGLDGGRSYNEQFF. The CDR3 DNA reads TGTGCCAGCAGCGGCCTGGACGGGGGGCGCTCCTACAATGAGCAGTTCTTC.

This chain uses TRBV5-4 with TRBJ2-7; D is possibly TRBD2 (7 bases). The CDR3 loop spans 13 amino acids. Trimming shortened V by 2 bases and J by 7 bases, and 13 bases separated the two germline ends. Germline V gene data show CDR1 as SGHNT and CDR2 as YYREEE (reference sequence). Written as DNA, the CDR3 is TGTGCCAGCAGCTTTAGGGGGGAGGGGGAGCAGTACTTC. Protein sequence: CASSFRGEGEQYF.

The chain employs TRBV2 and TRBJ2-3; 14 bases align to TRBD2. The germline V gene has CDR1 SNHLY and CDR2 FYNNEI. The CDR3 has 14 amino acids. Losses at the gene ends were 3 bases for V and 8 bases for J; bases not matched to a gene: 1. The CDR3 DNA sequence: TGTGCCAGCAGTGAGACTAGCGGGGGGGCTACGCAGTATTTT. As protein: CASSETSGGATQYF. Full variable domain (remainder filled in from reference TRBV2 and TRBJ2-3): EPEVTQTPSHQVTQMGQEVILRCVPISNHLYFYWYRQILGQKVEFLVSFYNNEISEKSEIFDDQFSVERPDGSNFTLKIRSTKLEDSAMYFCASSETSGGATQYFGPGTRLTVL.

Only one count was recorded for this clone. Its ends do not fully match the called genes, so a read error is possible. The chain links TRBV7-8 to TRBJ2-5; D might be TRBD2 (5 bases). The CDR3 contains 14 residues. Germline lookup yields CDR1 SGHVS and CDR2 FQNEAQ. The CDR3 nucleotides are TGTGCCAGCAGCTGGAGGACTCACCAGGAGACCCAGTACTTC. Amino acids: CASSWRTHQETQYF.

CDR3 loop: CASSFRGVGNQPQHF. In nucleotides, the CDR3 is TGTGCCAGCAGTTTTAGAGGGGTGGGCAATCAGCCCCAGCATTTT. The chain has TRBV28 and TRBJ1-5; tentatively, D is TRBD1 (5 bases). In germline, CDR1 is MDHEN, CDR2 SYDVKM. CDR3 size: 15 residues. V shed 3 bases and J shed 2 bases, with 11 bases lying between them.

Regarding this clone: The same CDR3 arises from other DNA sequences in this sample as well. The chain joins TRBV6-5 to TRBJ2-7; perhaps TRBD2 as D (5 bases). V was clipped by 0 bases and J by 2 bases, with 8 bases between them. Germline CDR1 is MNHEY and CDR2 is SVGAGI. CDR3 length: 14 residues. CDR3 sequence: CASSYSPGTYEQYF. CDR3 sequence (DNA): TGTGCCAGCAGTTACTCGCCGGGAACCTACGAGCAGTACTTC.

For this clone: The sample contains more than one DNA sequence encoding this CDR3. The rearrangement uses TRBV18 and TRBJ1-5, with 7 bases that match TRBD1. Germline CDR1 is KGHSH and CDR2 is LQKENI. The ends lost 3 bases at V and 5 bases at J; junction bases unmatched: 1. CDR3 length: 13 residues. The CDR3 DNA sequence: TGTGCCAGCTCACCCGACAGGGATCAGCCCCAGCATTTT. The encoded protein is CASSPDRDQPQHF.

The chain carries TRBV19 and TRBJ2-1; 7 bases match TRBD1. The length of the CDR3 is 14 residues. CDR1 and CDR2 (germline): LNHDA, SQIVND (reference sequence). V lost 3 bases and J lost 12; bases outside the gene matches: 11. The CDR3 loop reads CASSIQRQGSAQFF. For the CDR3, the DNA is TGTGCCAGTAGTATCCAGAGACAGGGATCAGCGCAGTTCTTC.

This sequence joins TRBV5-1 and TRBJ2-2; D is uncertain. V lost 2 bases and J lost 8, with 4 bases in between. The CDR3 loop spans 11 amino acids. The germline gives CDR1 SGHRS, CDR2 YFSETQ. CDR3 protein: CASSFSGELFF. In nucleotides, the CDR3 is TGCGCCAGCAGCTTTTCGGGGGAGCTGTTTTTT.